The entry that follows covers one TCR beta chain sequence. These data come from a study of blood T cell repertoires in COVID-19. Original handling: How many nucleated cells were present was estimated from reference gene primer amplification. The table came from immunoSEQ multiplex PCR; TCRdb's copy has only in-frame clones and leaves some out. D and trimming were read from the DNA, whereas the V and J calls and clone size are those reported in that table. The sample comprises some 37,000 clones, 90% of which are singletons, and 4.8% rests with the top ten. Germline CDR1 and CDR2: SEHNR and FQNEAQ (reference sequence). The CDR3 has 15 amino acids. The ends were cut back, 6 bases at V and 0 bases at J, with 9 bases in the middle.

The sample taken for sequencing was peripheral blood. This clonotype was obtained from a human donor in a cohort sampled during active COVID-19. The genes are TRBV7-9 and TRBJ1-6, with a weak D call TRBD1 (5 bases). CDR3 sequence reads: CASRDKSSYNSPLHF. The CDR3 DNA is TGTGCCAGCAGGGACAAGAGCTCCTATAATTCACCCCTCCACTTT. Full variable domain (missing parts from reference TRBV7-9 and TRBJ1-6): DTGVSQNPRHKITKRGQNVTFRCDPISEHNRLYWYRQTLGQGPEFLTYFQNEAQLEKSRLLSDRFSAERPKGSFSTLEIQRTEQGDSAMYLCASRDKSSYNSPLHFGNGTRLTVT.